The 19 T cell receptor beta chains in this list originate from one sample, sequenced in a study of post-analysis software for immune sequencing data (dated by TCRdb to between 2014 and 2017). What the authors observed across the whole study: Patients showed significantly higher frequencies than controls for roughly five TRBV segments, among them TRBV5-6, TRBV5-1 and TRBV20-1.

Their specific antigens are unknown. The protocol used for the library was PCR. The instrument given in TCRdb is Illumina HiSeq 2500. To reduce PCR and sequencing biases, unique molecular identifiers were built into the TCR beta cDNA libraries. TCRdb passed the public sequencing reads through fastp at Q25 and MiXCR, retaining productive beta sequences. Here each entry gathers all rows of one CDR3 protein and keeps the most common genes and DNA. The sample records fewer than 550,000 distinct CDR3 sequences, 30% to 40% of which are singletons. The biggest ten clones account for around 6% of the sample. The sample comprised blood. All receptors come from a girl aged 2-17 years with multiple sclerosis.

CDR3 sequence (DNA): TGCAGCCACTCGGGATTAGGCACAGATACGCAGTATTTT. It specifies CSHSGLGTDTQYF. V and J are TRBV29-1 and TRBJ2-3; maybe TRBD2 (5 bases). The CDR3 is 13 residues long. V shed 8 bases and J shed 1 base, with 13 bases lying between them. CDR1 is SQVTM, CDR2 ANQGSEA, per germline.

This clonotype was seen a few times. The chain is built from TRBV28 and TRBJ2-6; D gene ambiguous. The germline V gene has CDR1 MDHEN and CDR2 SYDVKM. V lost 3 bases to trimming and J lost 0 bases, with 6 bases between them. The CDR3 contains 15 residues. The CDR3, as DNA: TGTGCCAGCAGTTTCACCCGCTCTGGGGCCAACGTCCTGACTTTC. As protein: CASSFTRSGANVLTF.

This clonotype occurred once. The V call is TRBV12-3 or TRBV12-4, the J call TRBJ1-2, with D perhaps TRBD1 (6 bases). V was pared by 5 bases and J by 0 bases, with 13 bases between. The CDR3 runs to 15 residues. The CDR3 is CASSPGDGANYGYTF. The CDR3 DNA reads TGTGCCAGCAGTCCAGGGGACGGAGCTAACTATGGCTACACCTTC.

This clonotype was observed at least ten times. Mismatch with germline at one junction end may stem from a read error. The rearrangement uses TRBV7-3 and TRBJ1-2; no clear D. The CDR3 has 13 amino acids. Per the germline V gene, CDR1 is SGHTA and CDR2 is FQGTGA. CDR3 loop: CASSLFLSPGYTF. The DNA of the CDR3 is TGTGCCAGTAGCTTATTTCTCAGTCCTGGCTACACCTTC.

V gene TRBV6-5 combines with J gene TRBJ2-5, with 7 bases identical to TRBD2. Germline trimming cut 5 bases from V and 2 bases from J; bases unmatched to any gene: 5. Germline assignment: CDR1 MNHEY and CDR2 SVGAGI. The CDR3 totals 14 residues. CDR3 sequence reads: CASSRLALQETQYF. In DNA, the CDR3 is TGTGCCAGCAGTCGACTAGCCCTTCAAGAGACCCAGTACTTC.

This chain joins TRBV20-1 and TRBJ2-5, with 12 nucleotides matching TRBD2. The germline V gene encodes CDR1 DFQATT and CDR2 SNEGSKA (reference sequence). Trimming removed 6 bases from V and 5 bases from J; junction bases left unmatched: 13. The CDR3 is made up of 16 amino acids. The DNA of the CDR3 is TGCAGTGCCCTCCTAGCGGGGGGGAACGCAAGGGAGACCCAGTACTTC. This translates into CSALLAGGNARETQYF.

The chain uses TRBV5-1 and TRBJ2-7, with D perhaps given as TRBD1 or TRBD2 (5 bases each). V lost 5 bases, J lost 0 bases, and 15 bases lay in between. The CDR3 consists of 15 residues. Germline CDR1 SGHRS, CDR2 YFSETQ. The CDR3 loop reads CASSIPRDVSYEQYF. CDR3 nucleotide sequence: TGCGCCAGCAGTATCCCCCGGGACGTCTCCTACGAGCAGTACTTC.

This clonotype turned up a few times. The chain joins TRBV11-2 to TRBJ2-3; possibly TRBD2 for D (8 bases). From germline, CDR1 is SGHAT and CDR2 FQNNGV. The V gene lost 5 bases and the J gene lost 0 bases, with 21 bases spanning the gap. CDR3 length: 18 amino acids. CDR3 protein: CASSISGGLDLSTDTQYF. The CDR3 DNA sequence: TGTGCCAGCAGCATCTCAGGGGGACTAGACCTTAGCACAGATACGCAGTATTTT.

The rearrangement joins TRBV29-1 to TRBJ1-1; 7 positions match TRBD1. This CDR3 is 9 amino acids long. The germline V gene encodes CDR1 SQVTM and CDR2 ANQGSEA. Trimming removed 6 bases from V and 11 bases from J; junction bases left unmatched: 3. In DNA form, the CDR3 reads TGCAGCGTGGGGGGACAGGCTTTCTTT. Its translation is CSVGGQAFF.

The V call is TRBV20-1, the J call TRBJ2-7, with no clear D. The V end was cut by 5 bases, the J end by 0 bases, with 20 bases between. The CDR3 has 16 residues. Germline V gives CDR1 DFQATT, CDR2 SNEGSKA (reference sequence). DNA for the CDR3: TGCAGTGCTCCACAAGGCGCCCCCCCCCTCTCCTACGAGCAGTACTTC. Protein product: CSAPQGAPPLSYEQYF.

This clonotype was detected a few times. As DNA, the CDR3 is TGTGCCAGCAGAGAGGACGGACGCTACGAGCAGTACTTC. It specifies CASREDGRYEQYF. The V and J genes are TRBV7-9 and TRBJ2-7, with D uncertain. The CDR3 is 13 residues long. Trimming took 6 bases from V and 3 from J, leaving 12 bases between them. CDR1 SEHNR and CDR2 FQNEAQ come from the germline V gene (reference sequence).

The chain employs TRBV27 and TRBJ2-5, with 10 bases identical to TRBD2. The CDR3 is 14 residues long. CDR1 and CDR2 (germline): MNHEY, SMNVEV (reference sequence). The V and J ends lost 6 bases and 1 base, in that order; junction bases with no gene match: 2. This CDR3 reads CASRRTSGQETQYF. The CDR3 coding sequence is TGTGCCAGCAGGCGGACTAGCGGCCAAGAGACCCAGTACTTC.

The CDR3 sequence is CASSPMERGGSGELFF. In DNA, the CDR3 is TGTGCCAGCAGCCCGATGGAGCGAGGTGGATCCGGGGAGCTGTTTTTT. The V gene is TRBV13, the J gene TRBJ2-2; the D is unclear. CDR3 size: 16 residues. The V end lost 5 bases, the J end lost 6 bases, and 19 bases lay between the germline ends. Germline CDR1 is PRHDT and CDR2 is FYEKMQ (reference sequence).

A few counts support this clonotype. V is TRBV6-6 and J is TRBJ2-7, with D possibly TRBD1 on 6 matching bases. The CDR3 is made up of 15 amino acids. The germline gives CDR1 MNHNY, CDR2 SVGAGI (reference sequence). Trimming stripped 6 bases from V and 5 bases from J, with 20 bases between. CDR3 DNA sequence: TGTGCCAGCAGCGGCCCCGAGGGTGGGACACACGAGCAGTACTTC. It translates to CASSGPEGGTHEQYF.

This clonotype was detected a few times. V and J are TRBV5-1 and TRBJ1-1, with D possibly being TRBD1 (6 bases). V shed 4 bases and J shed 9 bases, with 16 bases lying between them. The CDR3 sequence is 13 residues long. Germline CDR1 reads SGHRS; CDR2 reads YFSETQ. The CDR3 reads CASSAYTGSKAFF. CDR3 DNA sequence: TGCGCCAGCAGCGCCTATACAGGGTCGAAAGCTTTCTTT.

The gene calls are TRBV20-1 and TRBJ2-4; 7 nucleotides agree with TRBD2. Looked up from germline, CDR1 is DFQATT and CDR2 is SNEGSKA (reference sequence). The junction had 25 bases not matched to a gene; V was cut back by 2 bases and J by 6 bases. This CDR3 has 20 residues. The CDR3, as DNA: TGCAGTGCTAGATTGTTTGAGGCTAGCGGATTCGAATGGGAAGGAAACATTCAGTACTTC. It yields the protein CSARLFEASGFEWEGNIQYF.

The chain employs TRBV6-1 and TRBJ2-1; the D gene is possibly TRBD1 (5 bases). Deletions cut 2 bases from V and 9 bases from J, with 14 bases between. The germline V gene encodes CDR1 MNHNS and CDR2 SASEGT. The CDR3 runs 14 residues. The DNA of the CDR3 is TGTGCCAGCAGTGAACTTCAGGGAATGCTTGAGCAGTTCTTC. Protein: CASSELQGMLEQFF.

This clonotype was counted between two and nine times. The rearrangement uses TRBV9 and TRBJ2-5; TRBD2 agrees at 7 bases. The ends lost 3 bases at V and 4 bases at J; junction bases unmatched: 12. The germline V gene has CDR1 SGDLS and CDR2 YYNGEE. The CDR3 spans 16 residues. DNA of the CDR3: TGTGCCAGCAGCGCGGGGGGACGGATACCAGGAGAGACCCAGTACTTC. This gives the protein CASSAGGRIPGETQYF.

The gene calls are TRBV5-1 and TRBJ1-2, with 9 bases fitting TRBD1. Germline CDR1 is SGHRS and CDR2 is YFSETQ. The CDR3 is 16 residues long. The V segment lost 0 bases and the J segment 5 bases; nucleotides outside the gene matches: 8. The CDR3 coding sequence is TGCGCCAGCAGCTTGGGACATCGGGACAGGGTATATGGCTACACCTTC. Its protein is CASSLGHRDRVYGYTF. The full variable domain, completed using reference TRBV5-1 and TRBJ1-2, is KAGVTQTPRYLIKTRGQQVTLSCSPISGHRSVSWYQQTPGQGLQFLFEYFSETQRNKGNFPGRFSGRQFSNSRSEMNVSTLELGDSALYLCASSLGHRDRVYGYTFGSGTRLTVV.